Below are 21 T cell receptor beta chains sequenced from a single sample in a study of cytomegalovirus exposure and HLA in healthy donors. Vbeta (60) and Jbeta (13) primers were used in the PCR. The data were produced by immunoSEQ multiplex PCR, yet TCRdb's version contains in-frame clones alone and is incomplete. The sample lists approximately 190,000 clones, about 85% seen once, with 1% to 1.4% in the top ten. Material for sequencing was PBMCs. These receptors all come from a boy younger than 10 in good health and CMV-seronegative.

The sample holds a few counts of this clone. The chain links TRBV28 to TRBJ2-7; 9 positions match TRBD2. Germline CDR1 is MDHEN and CDR2 is SYDVKM. This CDR3 is 14 amino acids long. V was clipped by 3 bases and J by 5 bases; unmatched bases: 5. The CDR3: CASSFLAGAHEQYF. The CDR3 DNA reads TGTGCCAGCAGTTTCTTAGCGGGAGCCCACGAGCAGTACTTC.

V and J are TRBV6-6 and TRBJ2-7; a possible D gene is TRBD1 (7 bases). The germline CDR1 and CDR2 sequences are MNHNY and SVGAGI (reference sequence). The CDR3 runs 14 residues. Trimming left V 5 bases short and J 3 bases short, with 14 bases between. The CDR3 here is CASSPRGALYEQYF. CDR3 coding DNA: TGTGCCAGCAGTCCCAGGGGGGCCCTCTACGAGCAGTACTTC.

The chain carries TRBV28 and TRBJ1-2; a possible D gene is TRBD1 (6 bases). The germline gives CDR1 MDHEN, CDR2 SYDVKM. Trimming shortened V by 3 bases and J by 2 bases, and 16 bases separated the two germline ends. There are 16 residues in the CDR3. The chain's CDR3 is CASSFLFDRTNYGYTF. The CDR3, as DNA: TGTGCCAGCAGTTTCCTCTTCGACAGGACCAACTATGGCTACACCTTC.

This chain connects TRBV19 to TRBJ2-1; D possibly corresponds to TRBD2 (6 bases). The CDR3 spans 16 residues. CDR1 LNHDA and CDR2 SQIVND come from the germline V gene (reference sequence). V was clipped by 7 bases and J by 4 bases, with 20 bases between them. The CDR3 bases are TGTGCCAGTACTCTAAGTCAGGGTGGGGGGTACAATGAGCAGTTCTTC. Protein product: CASTLSQGGGYNEQFF.

J is TRBJ2-5 and V is TRBV5-4; D might be TRBD2 (7 bases). V was trimmed by 9 bases and J by 5 bases, leaving 17 bases between them. This CDR3 contains 13 residues. Germline V gene lookup returns CDR1 SGHNT and CDR2 YYREEE (reference sequence). CDR3 amino acids: CATGEGVSETQYF. As DNA, the CDR3 is TGTGCCACCGGGGAGGGGGTCTCGGAGACCCAGTACTTC.

The chain combines TRBV6-1 with TRBJ2-7, with 7 bases aligning to TRBD1. Looked up from germline, CDR1 is MNHNS and CDR2 is SASEGT. The ends lost 8 bases at V and 6 bases at J; junction bases unmatched: 4. The CDR3 loop spans 11 amino acids. This CDR3 is CASDRVGEQYF. DNA of the CDR3: TGTGCCAGCGACAGGGTCGGCGAGCAGTACTTC.

This chain connects TRBV28 to TRBJ1-5, with a weak D call TRBD1 (6 bases). Trimming cost V 8 bases and J 0 bases, with 20 bases left between them. In germline, CDR1 is MDHEN, CDR2 SYDVKM. This CDR3 region has 17 residues. The CDR3: CASLSRGGPYSNQPQHF. The DNA of the CDR3 is TGTGCCAGCCTTTCCCGCGGGGGGCCCTATAGCAATCAGCCCCAGCATTTT.

This chain connects TRBV30 to TRBJ1-1; possibly TRBD1 for D (5 bases). CDR1 is GTSNPN and CDR2 is SVGIG in the germline V gene (reference sequence). The CDR3 loop spans 14 amino acids. The V gene lost 2 bases and the J gene lost 4 bases, with 14 bases spanning the gap. This chain's CDR3 is CAWSQIQGSTEAFF. In DNA form, the CDR3 reads TGTGCCTGGAGTCAAATTCAGGGTTCCACTGAAGCTTTCTTT.

This chain connects TRBV6-1 to TRBJ1-2, with 9 bases lining up with TRBD1. This CDR3 has 17 amino acids. Germline CDR1 reads MNHNS; CDR2 reads SASEGT. V dropped 2 bases and J dropped 4; count of bases not matched to a gene: 11. CDR3 residues: CASSETQGAQGLYGYTF. Written as DNA, the CDR3 is TGTGCCAGCAGTGAAACACAGGGGGCCCAAGGACTCTATGGCTACACCTTC.

The V call is TRBV30, the J call TRBJ2-5; 11 nucleotides line up with TRBD2. V was pared by 4 bases and J by 2 bases, with 3 bases of the junction left unmatched. The CDR3 runs 14 residues. Germline assignment: CDR1 GTSNPN and CDR2 SVGIG (reference sequence). CDR3 nucleotide sequence: TGTGCCTGGAATAGCGGGGGGGGACAAGAGACCCAGTACTTC. It encodes CAWNSGGGQETQYF.

The V gene is TRBV7-2, the J gene TRBJ1-2; 7 bases map to TRBD1. The CDR3 is made up of 14 amino acids. CDR1 and CDR2 (germline): SGHTA, FQGNSA. The trim removed 3 bases at V and 4 bases at J, leaving 5 bases unmatched. CDR3 sequence reads: CASSLGQKIYGYTF. Here the CDR3 DNA reads TGTGCCAGCAGCTTGGGACAGAAGATCTATGGCTACACCTTC.

The V gene is TRBV28, the J gene TRBJ2-2; possible D gene TRBD1, 5 bases. Trimming cost V 7 bases and J 6 bases, with 12 bases left between them. Germline V lookup: CDR1 MDHEN, CDR2 SYDVKM. The length of the CDR3 is 13 residues. CDR3 DNA: TGTGCCAGCACGTCAGGGTTCGCCGGGGAGCTGTTTTTT. This gives the protein CASTSGFAGELFF.

The chain is built from TRBV28 and TRBJ2-5; no definite D call. The assigned J gene may be wrong: the sequence end matches TRBJ2-7 better. CDR1 and CDR2 (germline): MDHEN, SYDVKM. This CDR3 has 14 residues. The CDR3, as DNA: TGTGCCAGCACCCCAAGCTTTCGGGTCTCCGAGCAGTACTTC. Protein product: CASTPSFRVSEQYF.

With regard to this clone: The junction departs from the called germline gene at one end, perhaps through a read error. The chain uses TRBV28 and TRBJ1-3; D unclear. Germline V gene lookup returns CDR1 MDHEN and CDR2 SYDVKM. This CDR3 has 15 residues. This CDR3 is CASSLRVTRGNAIYF. The CDR3 DNA reads TGTGCCAGCAGTTTGCGGGTGACTCGAGGAAACGCCATATATTTT. The whole variable domain, filled in from reference TRBV28 and TRBJ1-3, reads DVKVTQSSRYLVKRTGEKVFLECVQDMDHENMFWYRQDPGLGLRLIYFSYDVKMKEKGDIPEGYSVSREKKERFSLILESASTNQTSMYLCASSLRVTRGNAIYFGEGSWLTVV.

The chain recombines TRBV5-4 with TRBJ2-7, with 7 bases lining up with TRBD1. Germline CDR1 and CDR2: SGHNT and YYREEE (reference sequence). The CDR3 length is 14 residues. V was pared by 1 base and J by 3 bases, with 4 bases of the junction left unmatched. The chain's CDR3 is CASSLKNRGYEQYF. The CDR3 DNA follows: TGTGCCAGCAGCTTGAAAAACAGGGGCTACGAGCAGTACTTC.

The J gene is TRBJ2-1, the V gene TRBV28; 8 nucleotides match TRBD1. Germline V gene data show CDR1 as MDHEN and CDR2 as SYDVKM. The CDR3 contains 15 residues. V lost 7 bases and J lost 9; bases outside the gene matches: 14. The CDR3 DNA follows: TGTGCCAGCAAAATAATTGTGGGACAGGTTGGTGAGCAGTTCTTC. Its translation: CASKIIVGQVGEQFF.

The J gene is TRBJ2-1, the V gene TRBV9; D might be TRBD2 (5 bases). CDR3 length: 15 residues. In germline, CDR1 is SGDLS, CDR2 YYNGEE. Trimming removed 4 bases at V and 1 base at J, with 12 bases between. The CDR3 nucleotides are TGTGCCAGCAGCCGGGAACGTTTATCCTACAATGAGCAGTTCTTC. This translates into CASSRERLSYNEQFF.

The gene calls are TRBV29-1 and TRBJ2-7, with TRBD1 as a possible D gene (6 bases). V gave up 4 bases and J gave up 7 bases, with 17 bases separating them. The CDR3 has 13 amino acids. The germline V gene encodes CDR1 SQVTM and CDR2 ANQGSEA. In DNA, the CDR3 is TGCAGCGTTGTTGTTTGGACAGCTCAAGAGCAGTACTTC. Amino acid sequence: CSVVVWTAQEQYF.

CDR3 DNA sequence: TGTGCCAGCAGTTTATCGAACCCAGGTTACACTGAAGCTTTCTTT. Encoded protein: CASSLSNPGYTEAFF. The gene calls are TRBV27 and TRBJ1-1; D is uncertain. CDR3 length: 15 amino acids. Germline CDR1 MNHEY, CDR2 SMNVEV (reference sequence). Trimming cost V 0 bases and J 3 bases, with 11 bases left between them.

This sequence joins TRBV5-1 and TRBJ2-3; TRBD2 matches at 11 bases. Germline V gene lookup returns CDR1 SGHRS and CDR2 YFSETQ. With 4 bases clipped from V and 0 bases from J, the junction kept 7 bases outside the gene matches. There are 17 residues in the CDR3. CDR3 region: CASSLDRLAGSTDTQYF. The CDR3 region has the DNA TGCGCCAGCAGCCTCGACCGACTAGCGGGGAGCACAGATACGCAGTATTTT.

The chain has TRBV5-6 and TRBJ2-3; D not certain. This CDR3 has 13 residues. Germline assignment: CDR1 SGHDT and CDR2 YYEEEE. The germline V and J ends were trimmed by 2 bases and 4 bases, with 8 bases remaining between them. The CDR3 reads CASSLVASDTQYF. CDR3 DNA: TGTGCCAGCAGCTTAGTAGCTTCAGATACGCAGTATTTT.